Below, 7 T cell receptor beta chains from the same sample are listed, as sequenced in a study of blood T cell repertoires in COVID-19. The data were produced by immunoSEQ multiplex PCR, yet TCRdb's version contains in-frame clones alone and is incomplete. The repertoire holds 300,000 to 400,000 clones, with 88% as singletons. The material sequenced was peripheral blood. These TCRs come from a woman aged 70-85 years with COVID-19, enrolled during active disease.

The chain employs TRBV6-2 or TRBV6-3 and TRBJ2-5; TRBD2 matches 11 bases. The V segment lost 4 bases and the J segment 2 bases; nucleotides outside the gene matches: 6. CDR1 is MNHEY and CDR2 is SVGEGT in the germline V gene. The CDR3 covers 16 residues. CDR3 amino acids: CASSFPLAGVQETQYF. The CDR3 DNA sequence: TGTGCCAGCAGTTTTCCACTAGCGGGGGTACAAGAGACCCAGTACTTC.

The chain joins TRBV23-1 to TRBJ2-4; perhaps TRBD1 as D (6 bases). TRBV23-1 is placed among ORFs of uncertain function. The V and J ends lost 0 bases and 14 bases respectively, with 11 bases between them. The CDR3 runs 12 residues. The CDR3 here is CASSQSQTGKYF. CDR3 DNA sequence: TGCGCCAGCAGTCAATCTCAGACAGGAAAGTACTTC.

The chain carries TRBV5-4 and TRBJ2-3, with D tentatively TRBD2 (6 bases). This CDR3 has 15 amino acids. Germline values: CDR1 SGHNT, CDR2 YYREEE (reference sequence). The ends were cut back, 3 bases at V and 4 bases at J, with 15 bases in the middle. CDR3 coding DNA: TGTGCCAGCAGCTCCCTTTCGGGGGTTGCAGATACGCAGTATTTT. Its translation is CASSSLSGVADTQYF.

This clone was observed a handful of times. The J gene is TRBJ1-3, the V gene TRBV10-3; D may be TRBD1 (5 bases). Germline-derived CDR1 and CDR2 are ENHRY and SYGVKD. The V gene lost 6 bases and the J gene lost 1 base, with 10 bases spanning the gap. The length of the CDR3 is 14 residues. As DNA, the CDR3 is TGTGCCATCAGGACGGACACGTCTGGAAACACCATATATTTT. Its translation is CAIRTDTSGNTIYF.

V usage is TRBV4-3 and J usage is TRBJ1-5, with 7 bases aligning to TRBD1. From germline, CDR1 is LGHNA and CDR2 YSLEER. CDR3 size: 16 residues. J was trimmed by 2 bases and V by 4 bases; bases with no gene match: 8. Here the CDR3 DNA reads TGCGCCAGCAGCCGAACTACGGGGACAGGCAATCAGCCCCAGCATTTT. Its translation: CASSRTTGTGNQPQHF.

Note on this clone: The sample holds other DNA sequences that translate to the same CDR3. V is TRBV30 and J is TRBJ1-2; 8 bases are shared with TRBD1. Germline CDR1 and CDR2: GTSNPN and SVGIG (reference sequence). The CDR3 contains 14 residues. V lost 2 bases and J lost 2; bases outside the gene matches: 4. CDR3 sequence (DNA): TGTGCCTGGAGTCCCGGACAGGGAAACTATGGCTACACCTTC. It encodes CAWSPGQGNYGYTF.

The chain employs TRBV4-1 and TRBJ1-5, with 7 bases aligning to TRBD1. Unmatched junction bases numbered 8, after V lost 0 bases and J lost 6 bases. This CDR3 is 16 amino acids long. CDR1 and CDR2 from the germline V gene are MGHRA and YSYEKL. This CDR3 is CASSQEGRQGRQPQHF. CDR3 bases: TGCGCCAGCAGCCAAGAGGGCAGACAGGGACGTCAGCCCCAGCATTTT.